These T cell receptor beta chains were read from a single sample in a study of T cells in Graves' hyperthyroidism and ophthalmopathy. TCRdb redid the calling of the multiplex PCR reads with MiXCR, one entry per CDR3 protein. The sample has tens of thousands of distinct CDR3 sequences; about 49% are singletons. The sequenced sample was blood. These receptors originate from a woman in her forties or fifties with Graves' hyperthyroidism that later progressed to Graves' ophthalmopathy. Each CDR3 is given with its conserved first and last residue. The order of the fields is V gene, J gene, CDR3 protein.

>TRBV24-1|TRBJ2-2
CATTDDRFSGELFF
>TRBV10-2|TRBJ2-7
CASSDGRWQYF
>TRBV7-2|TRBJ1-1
CASSLRGWTEAFF
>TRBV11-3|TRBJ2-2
CASSLELQGCANTGELFF
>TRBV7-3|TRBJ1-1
CASRTGGQGNTEAFF
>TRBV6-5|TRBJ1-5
CASSYNPNQPQHF
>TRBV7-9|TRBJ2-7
CASSSKQPGQGGYEQYF
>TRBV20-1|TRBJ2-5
CSARDLKLAEETQYF
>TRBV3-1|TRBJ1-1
CASSHPGPYTEAFF
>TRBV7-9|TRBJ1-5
CASSLAGDPGPQHF
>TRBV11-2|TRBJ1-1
CASSLPTDSEASF
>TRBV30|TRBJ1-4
CAWEGGQGLGEKLFF
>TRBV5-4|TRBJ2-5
CASSGPQETQHF
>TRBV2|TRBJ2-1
CASSEDRSSYNEQFF
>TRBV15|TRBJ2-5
CATSEDQGKETQYF
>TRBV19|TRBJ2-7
CASSTLHGVAIGAPYEQCF
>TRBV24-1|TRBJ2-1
CATSDAGTSGSNEQFF
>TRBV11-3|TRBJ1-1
CASSLGGNTEAFF